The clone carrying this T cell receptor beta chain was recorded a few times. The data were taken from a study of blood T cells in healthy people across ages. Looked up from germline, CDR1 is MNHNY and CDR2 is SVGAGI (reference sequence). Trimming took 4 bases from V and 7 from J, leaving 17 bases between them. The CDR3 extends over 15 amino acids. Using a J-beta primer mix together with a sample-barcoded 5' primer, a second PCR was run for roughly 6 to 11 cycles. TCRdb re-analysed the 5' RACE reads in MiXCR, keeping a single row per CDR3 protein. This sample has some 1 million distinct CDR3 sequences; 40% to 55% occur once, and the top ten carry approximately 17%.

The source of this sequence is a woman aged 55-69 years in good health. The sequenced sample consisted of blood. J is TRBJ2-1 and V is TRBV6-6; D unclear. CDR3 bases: TGTGCCAGCAGTTCTCAAGGGTTCCCTCTAAATGAGCAGTTCTTC. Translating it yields CASSSQGFPLNEQFF.